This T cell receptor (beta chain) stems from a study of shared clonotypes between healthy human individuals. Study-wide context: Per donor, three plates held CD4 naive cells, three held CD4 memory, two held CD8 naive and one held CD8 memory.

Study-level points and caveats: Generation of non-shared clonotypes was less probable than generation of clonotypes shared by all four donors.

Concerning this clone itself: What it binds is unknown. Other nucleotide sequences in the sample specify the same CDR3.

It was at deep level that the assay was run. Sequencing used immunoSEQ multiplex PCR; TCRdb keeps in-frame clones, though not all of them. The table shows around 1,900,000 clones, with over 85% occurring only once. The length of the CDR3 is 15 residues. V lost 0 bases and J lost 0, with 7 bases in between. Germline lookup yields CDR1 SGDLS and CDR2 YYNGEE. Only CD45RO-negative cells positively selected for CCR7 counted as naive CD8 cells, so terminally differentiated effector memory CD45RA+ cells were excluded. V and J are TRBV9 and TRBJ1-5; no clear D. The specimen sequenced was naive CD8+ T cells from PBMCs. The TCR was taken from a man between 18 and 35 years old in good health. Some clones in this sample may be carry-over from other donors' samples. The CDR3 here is CASSVGRDSNQPQHF. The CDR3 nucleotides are TGTGCCAGCAGCGTAGGAAGAGATAGCAATCAGCCCCAGCATTTT.